Below are 4 T cell receptor beta chains sequenced from a single sample in a study of blood T cell repertoires in COVID-19. This table comes from immunoSEQ multiplex PCR, and its TCRdb copy is limited to in-frame clones, with some not included. The repertoire consists of some 250,000 clones, with 90% to 95% occurring once and the leading ten covering approximately 1.2%. Sequenced input: PBMCs or T cells enriched from blood (not recorded which). The receptors derive from a human donor in a cohort exposed to, infected with or recovered from COVID-19 (not recorded which). The donor label of this sample is uncertain.

The CDR3 region is CASSINQDTEAFF. CDR3 sequence (DNA): TGTGCCAGCAGTATTAATCAGGACACTGAAGCTTTCTTT. The gene calls are TRBV12-3 or TRBV12-4 and TRBJ1-1; D is ambiguous. V lost 5 bases, J lost 3 bases, and 10 bases lay in between. The CDR3 length is 13 residues.

The chain combines TRBV19 with TRBJ2-1; possibly TRBD2 for D (6 bases). Looked up from germline, CDR1 is LNHDA and CDR2 is SQIVND (reference sequence). Trimming removed 5 bases from V and 4 bases from J, with 12 bases in between. The CDR3 consists of 14 residues. CDR3 amino acids: CASSYGGEYNEQFF. The CDR3 region has the DNA TGTGCCAGTAGTTACGGCGGGGAATACAATGAGCAGTTCTTC.

The chain couples TRBV5-4 to TRBJ2-5; 10 nucleotides match TRBD1. Germline V gene data show CDR1 as SGHNT and CDR2 as YYREEE (reference sequence). Trimming removed 4 bases from V and 5 bases from J; junction bases left unmatched: 2. The CDR3 totals 13 residues. In nucleotides, the CDR3 is TGTGCCAGCAGCCAGGGACAGGGGGAGACCCAGTACTTC. Its translation: CASSQGQGETQYF.

The chain employs TRBV5-1 and TRBJ1-3; possibly TRBD1 for D (5 bases). V was cut by 4 bases and J by 0 bases, with 14 bases left in between. Germline CDR1 SGHRS, CDR2 YFSETQ. CDR3 size: 16 residues. The CDR3 sequence: CASSMGGGSSGNTIYF. The CDR3 nucleotides are TGCGCCAGCAGCATGGGGGGAGGTAGCTCTGGAAACACCATATATTTT.